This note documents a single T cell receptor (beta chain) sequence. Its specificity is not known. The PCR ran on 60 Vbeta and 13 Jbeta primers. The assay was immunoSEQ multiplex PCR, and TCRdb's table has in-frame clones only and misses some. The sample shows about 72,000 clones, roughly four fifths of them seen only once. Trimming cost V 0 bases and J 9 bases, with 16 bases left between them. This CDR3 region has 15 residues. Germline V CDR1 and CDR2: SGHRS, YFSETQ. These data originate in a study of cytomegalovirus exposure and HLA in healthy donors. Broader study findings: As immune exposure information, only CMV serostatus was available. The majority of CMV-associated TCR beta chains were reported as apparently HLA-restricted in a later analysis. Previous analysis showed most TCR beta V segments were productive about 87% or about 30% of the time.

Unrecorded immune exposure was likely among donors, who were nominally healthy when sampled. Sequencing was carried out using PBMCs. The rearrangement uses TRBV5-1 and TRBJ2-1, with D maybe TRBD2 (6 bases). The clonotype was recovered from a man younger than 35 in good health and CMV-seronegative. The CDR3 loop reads CASSLGGASRFEQFF. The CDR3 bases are TGCGCCAGCAGCTTGGGCGGGGCTAGCCGGTTTGAGCAGTTCTTC.